This entry lists 10 T cell receptor beta chains sequenced from one sample in a study of cytomegalovirus exposure and HLA in healthy donors. Both 60 Vbeta primers and 13 Jbeta primers went into the PCR. The repertoire was sequenced with immunoSEQ multiplex PCR; TCRdb's copy has only in-frame clones and lacks some. The sample holds about 200,000 clones, 60% to 80% seen once. The sample was PBMCs. These receptors were obtained from a male donor in good health and CMV-seronegative.

This clone turned up a few times. V is TRBV5-4 and J is TRBJ1-2, with D possibly being TRBD1 (5 bases). This CDR3 has 14 amino acids. The germline gives CDR1 SGHNT, CDR2 YYREEE (reference sequence). Trimming removed 2 bases at V and 4 bases at J, with 12 bases between. The CDR3 sequence: CASSLKGTPYGYTF. CDR3 nucleotide sequence: TGTGCCAGCAGCTTAAAGGGGACTCCCTATGGCTACACCTTC.

CDR3 nucleotides: TGTGCCAGTTACCTCGGGACAGGAAGAGAAAAACTGTTTTTT. As protein: CASYLGTGREKLFF. The chain is built from TRBV19 and TRBJ1-4, with TRBD1 matching over 8 bases. The CDR3 is 14 residues long. With 8 bases clipped from V and 8 bases from J, the junction kept 10 bases outside the gene matches. Germline V gene lookup returns CDR1 LNHDA and CDR2 SQIVND (reference sequence).

This clone was seen more than once but under ten times. The chain has TRBV9 and TRBJ1-2, with 7 bases matching TRBD1. V lost 0 bases and J lost 3; bases outside the gene matches: 8. This CDR3 spans 16 amino acids. The V gene's germline CDR1 is SGDLS and CDR2 YYNGEE. CDR3 loop: CASSVGARQGDYGYTF. DNA for the CDR3: TGTGCCAGCAGCGTAGGGGCCAGACAGGGAGACTATGGCTACACCTTC. Variable domain in full (rest from reference TRBV9 and TRBJ1-2): DSGVTQTPKHLITATGQRVTLRCSPRSGDLSVYWYQQSLDQGLQFLIQYYNGEERAKGNILERFSAQQFPDLHSELNLSSLELGDSALYFCASSVGARQGDYGYTFGSGTRLTVV.

The chain recombines TRBV7-2 with TRBJ2-5, with TRBD2 as a possible D gene (5 bases). The tail of the sequence fits TRBJ2-7 better, so the J call may be wrong. CDR3 length: 14 amino acids. Germline V CDR1 and CDR2: SGHTA, FQGNSA. The CDR3 sequence: CASSLGGRDYEQYF. CDR3 sequence (DNA): TGTGCCAGCAGCTTAGGAGGCCGGGACTACGAGCAGTACTTC.

The V and J genes are TRBV6-4 and TRBJ2-1, with D maybe TRBD1 (6 bases). The germline V gene encodes CDR1 MRHNA and CDR2 SNTAGT. The CDR3 runs to 14 residues. V was clipped by 3 bases and J by 5 bases, with 11 bases between them. CDR3 coding DNA: TGTGCCAGCAGTGAACAGGGTGGCAACAATGAGCAGTTCTTC. Protein sequence: CASSEQGGNNEQFF.

The chain recombines TRBV27 with TRBJ2-2; 9 positions agree with TRBD2. CDR3 length: 16 residues. The ends lost 6 bases at V and 8 bases at J; junction bases unmatched: 13. Germline V gene sequence: CDR1 MNHEY, CDR2 SMNVEV (reference sequence). CDR3 sequence: CASRIVTSGVGGELFF. CDR3 in DNA: TGTGCCAGCAGGATCGTGACTAGCGGAGTAGGTGGGGAGCTGTTTTTT.

The J gene is TRBJ2-1, the V gene TRBV5-1, with a weak D call TRBD1 (6 bases). CDR3 size: 13 residues. Germline V gene data show CDR1 as SGHRS and CDR2 as YFSETQ. Between the trimmed V and J ends, which lost 4 bases and 3 bases, there was a span of 8 bases. DNA for the CDR3: TGCGCCAGCAGCACAGGGAACTACAATGAGCAGTTCTTC. This sequence encodes CASSTGNYNEQFF.

V and J are TRBV4-1 and TRBJ2-1, with a possible D match to TRBD1 (5 bases). The CDR3 length is 14 residues. Per germline, CDR1 MGHRA and CDR2 YSYEKL. Between the trimmed V and J ends, which lost 0 bases and 11 bases, there was a span of 14 bases. CDR3 region: CASSQDSIGVKQFF. CDR3 DNA sequence: TGCGCCAGCAGCCAAGACTCGATAGGGGTTAAGCAGTTCTTC.

There are a few counts of this clone. The chain carries TRBV27 and TRBJ2-5; 8 bases match TRBD2. Per germline, CDR1 MNHEY and CDR2 SMNVEV (reference sequence). Trimming removed 6 bases from V and 4 bases from J; junction bases left unmatched: 7. The CDR3 spans 14 residues. This chain's CDR3 is CASSPLAGGETQYF. CDR3 DNA sequence: TGTGCCAGCAGCCCGCTTGCGGGGGGAGAGACCCAGTACTTC.

The rearrangement uses TRBV29-1 and TRBJ2-2; 8 nucleotides align to TRBD2. The V gene's germline CDR1 is SQVTM and CDR2 ANQGSEA. Trimming took 6 bases from V and 6 from J; bases not matched to a gene: 6. This CDR3 contains 13 residues. CDR3 sequence: CSVGAGAAGELFF. The DNA for the CDR3 is TGCAGCGTAGGAGCGGGAGCGGCCGGGGAGCTGTTTTTT.